Each of the 8 T cell receptor beta chains below was sequenced from the same sample in a study of T-cell reconstitution after alpha-beta-depleted transplantation in children. Preparation of the TCRbeta library was carried out with unique molecular identifiers. TCRdb re-called the PCR reads through MiXCR, storing one row per CDR3 protein. The sample lists approximately 270,000 distinct CDR3 sequences; 9.9% were seen once. The starting material was PBMCs from the stem cell graft donor, obtained from the stem cell graft. The receptors derive from a human donor who donated a stem cell graft to a child with SCID.

This chain links TRBV6-2 or TRBV6-3 with TRBJ2-7; D call uncertain. The CDR3 consists of 11 residues. The V end lost 7 bases, the J end lost 3 bases, and 7 bases lay between the germline ends. Per the germline V gene, CDR1 is MNHEY and CDR2 is SVGEGT. The CDR3 region has the DNA TGTGCCAGCACCACCCTCTACGAGCAGTACTTC. Translated, it gives CASTTLYEQYF.

This clonotype was recorded a few times. The genes are TRBV12-3 or TRBV12-4 and TRBJ2-7; D possibly corresponds to TRBD1 (6 bases). This CDR3 spans 14 amino acids. Trimming removed 6 bases at V and 2 bases at J, with 14 bases between. The CDR3 nucleotides are TGTGCCAGCAGCGGGACAAGGCTAACCTACGAGCAGTACTTC. The encoded protein is CASSGTRLTYEQYF.

This clonotype was observed a handful of times. The gene calls are TRBV5-1 and TRBJ2-7; TRBD2 aligns across 14 bases. The CDR3 contains 18 residues. The V gene's germline CDR1 is SGHRS and CDR2 YFSETQ. Losses at the gene ends were 3 bases for V and 0 bases for J; bases not matched to a gene: 8. The CDR3 here is CASSYGLAGGPLSYEQYF. CDR3 in DNA: TGCGCCAGCAGCTACGGACTAGCGGGGGGTCCTCTCTCCTACGAGCAGTACTTC.

This clonotype was counted between two and nine times. This chain joins TRBV3-1 and TRBJ1-5; D call uncertain. The CDR3 consists of 15 residues. Germline V gene lookup returns CDR1 LGHDT and CDR2 YNNKEL (reference sequence). Trimming took 0 bases from V and 5 from J, leaving 11 bases between them. The CDR3 loop reads CASSQDGWEDQPQHF. CDR3 DNA: TGTGCCAGCAGCCAAGACGGCTGGGAGGATCAGCCCCAGCATTTT.

This chain joins TRBV5-1 and TRBJ1-5; no clear D gene. V dropped 0 bases and J dropped 0 bases, with 7 bases sitting between them. Per germline, CDR1 SGHRS and CDR2 YFSETQ. The CDR3 loop spans 15 amino acids. In nucleotides, the CDR3 is TGCGCCAGCAGCTTGGACGCTGATAGCAATCAGCCCCAGCATTTT. Amino acid sequence: CASSLDADSNQPQHF.

This clonotype has just a few counts. The J gene is TRBJ2-2, the V gene TRBV12-3 or TRBV12-4; either TRBD1 or TRBD2 may supply D (6 bases each). Trimming shortened V by 4 bases and J by 4 bases, and 19 bases separated the two germline ends. CDR3 length: 17 amino acids. CDR3 sequence: CASSYPTGARPTGELFF. DNA of the CDR3: TGTGCCAGCAGTTACCCCACGGGGGCGAGGCCCACCGGGGAGCTGTTTTTT.

The chain couples TRBV19 to TRBJ2-5, with a tentative D call TRBD1 (6 bases). Germline lookup yields CDR1 LNHDA and CDR2 SQIVND (reference sequence). This CDR3 spans 13 amino acids. Between the trimmed V and J ends, which lost 4 bases and 5 bases, there was a span of 11 bases. CDR3 sequence reads: CASSTTGSETQYF. CDR3 bases: TGTGCCAGTAGTACGACAGGTTCGGAGACCCAGTACTTC.

The chain's CDR3 is CASSAGTGGRNEQFF. CDR3 in DNA: TGTGCCAGCAGCGCCGGGACAGGGGGTCGAAATGAGCAGTTCTTC. J is TRBJ2-1 and V is TRBV9, with 11 positions matching TRBD1. Losses at the gene ends were 3 bases for V and 7 bases for J; bases not matched to a gene: 6. There are 15 residues in the CDR3. CDR1 is SGDLS, CDR2 YYNGEE, per germline.